This entry concerns a single T cell receptor beta chain. The antigen remains unidentified. The CDR3 loop spans 17 amino acids. Germline assignment: CDR1 SGHTA and CDR2 FQGNSA. With 4 bases clipped from V and 7 bases from J, the junction kept 10 bases outside the gene matches. A single record per CDR3 protein comes from TCRdb applying MiXCR to the 5' RACE reads. The sample consists of some 150,000 distinct CDR3 sequences, around two fifths of them appearing once. The sample comes from a study of CD8 T cells in ankylosing spondylitis. Findings and caveats of the study: For ankylosing spondylitis blood, a TCR beta motif of about eight highly homologous variants appeared characteristic. Disease-linked clones reportedly showed significant enrichment in matched ankylosing spondylitis synovial fluid.

The sample taken for sequencing was synovial fluid, either unsorted or a sorted T cell fraction (not recorded which). The sequence derives from a male donor with ankylosing spondylitis. The rearrangement uses TRBV7-2 and TRBJ2-2; 12 bases map to TRBD2. CDR3 amino acids: CASSSGLAGPSIGELFF. The CDR3 bases are TGTGCCAGCAGCTCAGGACTAGCGGGACCCTCAATCGGGGAGCTGTTTTTT.